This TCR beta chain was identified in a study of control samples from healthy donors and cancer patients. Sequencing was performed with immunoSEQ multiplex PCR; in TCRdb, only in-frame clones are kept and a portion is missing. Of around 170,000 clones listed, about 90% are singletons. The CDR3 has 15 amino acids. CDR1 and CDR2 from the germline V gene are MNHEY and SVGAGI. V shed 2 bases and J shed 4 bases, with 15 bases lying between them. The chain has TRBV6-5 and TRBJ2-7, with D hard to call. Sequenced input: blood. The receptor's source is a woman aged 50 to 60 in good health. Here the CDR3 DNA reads TGTGCCAGCAGTTACCAGAGATCAAGTTCTTACGAGCAGTACTTC. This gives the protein CASSYQRSSSYEQYF.